This TCR beta chain is drawn from a study of blood T cell repertoires in COVID-19. Overall study: The cDNA or gDNA used as material had been derived from T cells, B-cell-depleted T cells, or PBMCs.

The CDR3 spans 11 residues. The germline gives CDR1 GTSNPN, CDR2 SVGIG (reference sequence). The V end lost 3 bases, the J end lost 9 bases, and 9 bases lay between the germline ends. Living in 24 US areas, the participants were between roughly 18 and 95 years of age. Cohorts were determined from participant-reported clinical history. In the original workflow: Reference gene primers were amplified, and this amplification served to estimate nucleated cell counts. Assay used: immunoSEQ multiplex PCR; TCRdb lists only in-frame clones, some missing. The DNA gave D and trimming, while V, J and clone size come from that table. There are roughly 400,000 clones in the sample; around 90% occur only once, and approximately 2.1% lies in the top ten. This clone was counted between two and nine times.

This sequence was found in a woman in her thirties or forties with acute COVID-19. The chain uses TRBV30 and TRBJ2-1; the D gene is possibly TRBD2 (6 bases). Sequences were obtained from PBMCs or T cells enriched from blood (not recorded which). Here the CDR3 DNA reads TGTGCCTGGAGCCGGGGACTTGAGCAGTTCTTC. Its translation is CAWSRGLEQFF.